This T cell receptor (beta chain) was recovered during a study of shared clonotypes between healthy human individuals. Whole-study context: The study enrolled two women and three men aged 18 to 49.

The CDR3 contains 14 residues. Germline CDR1 reads SGHRS; CDR2 reads YFSETQ. Trimming took off 4 bases at V and 2 bases at J, with 13 bases between the two ends. Libraries were prepared by immunoSEQ multiplex PCR; TCRdb keeps only in-frame clonotypes and omits some of them. The sample contains 2 million to 3 million clones, approximately 93% of which appear only once. The V gene is TRBV5-1, the J gene TRBJ2-7, with a weak D call TRBD1 (5 bases). The sequence derives from a man in his late teens or twenties in good health. Some clones in this sample may be carry-over from other donors' samples. Sequenced input: naive CD4+ T cells from PBMCs. Sample subset: CD45RA+ positively selected. The CDR3 DNA follows: TGCGCCAGCAGCCAGACAGCTAATCCCTACGAGCAGTACTTC. It encodes CASSQTANPYEQYF.